This T cell receptor beta chain stems from a study of Ad26.COV2.S vaccination and SARS-CoV-2 variants. The overall study: Donor was assigned to the Ad26.COV2.S arm of trial COV1001. Into the muscle, Ad26.COV2.S was dosed once or twice, 56 days apart.

Noted treatment: some 19 received Ad26.COV2.S at low or high dose, single or two shots; roughly five received placebo; per-sample allocation not given. At day 63 after the first vaccine or placebo injection, samples were drawn. Overall study results and limits: Vaccinees displayed broader spike-specific TCR repertoires than placebo recipients. Placebo recipients and vaccine recipients were similar in non-spike TCR breadth.

The CDR3 length is 12 residues. The V gene's germline CDR1 is ENHRY and CDR2 SYGVKD. V was cut by 11 bases and J by 3 bases, with 13 bases left in between. Libraries were prepared by immunoSEQ multiplex PCR; TCRdb keeps only in-frame clonotypes and omits some of them. The sample includes roughly 420,000 clones, approximately 90% of them seen just once. A note on this clone: The antigen is undetermined.

The V call is TRBV10-3, the J call TRBJ1-2; possible D gene TRBD1, 5 bases. This clonotype originated in a person between 18 and 60 years old who received the Ad26.COV2.S COVID-19 vaccine or a placebo. This specimen consisted of peripheral blood, obtained in a trial of Ad26.COV2.S vaccine versus placebo. CDR3 residues: CALGRGDYGYTF. The CDR3 coding sequence is TGTGCCCTGGGCAGAGGGGACTATGGCTACACCTTC.